The 11 T cell receptor beta chains listed next were all sequenced from one sample in a study of monozygotic twins with inflammatory bowel disease. TCRdb reprocessed the 5' RACE reads, keeping one entry per CDR3 protein, no DNA. The sample holds around 410,000 distinct CDR3 sequences. Input material: blood. The source of these receptors is a human donor with ulcerative colitis or Crohn's disease, or a healthy co-twin of an affected twin (not recorded which).

V usage is TRBV6-5 and J usage is TRBJ2-5; TCRdb gives TRBD2 as the D gene, but with no DNA this cannot be confirmed. This CDR3 has 13 amino acids. CDR1 and CDR2 from the germline V gene are MNHEY and SVGAGI. CDR3 amino acids: CASSWGLKETQYF.

The chain carries TRBV20-1 and TRBJ2-7. The CDR3 is made up of 14 amino acids. CDR1 and CDR2 from the germline V gene are DFQATT and SNEGSKA (reference sequence). The CDR3 protein is CSARKPEGPYEQYF.

The rearrangement joins TRBV28 to TRBJ2-5. The V gene's germline CDR1 is MDHEN and CDR2 SYDVKM. The CDR3 is 14 residues long. The chain's CDR3 is CASINGRSGETQYF.

V and J are TRBV7-2 and TRBJ2-3; TCRdb picks TRBD2, but there is no DNA to check that call. The CDR3 is 17 amino acids. The germline CDR1 and CDR2 sequences are SGHTA and FQGNSA. This chain's CDR3 is CASSLGRDLWGTDTQYF.

The CDR3 sequence is CASTLRSSYEQYF. The V call is TRBV5-5, the J call TRBJ2-7. Germline lookup yields CDR1 SGHKS and CDR2 YYEKEE (reference sequence). The CDR3 has 13 residues.

V and J are TRBV2 and TRBJ1-2; the D call from TCRdb, TRBD1, cannot be confirmed without DNA. Germline CDR1 is SNHLY and CDR2 is FYNNEI. The CDR3 consists of 17 residues. CDR3 region: CASSSPPGQATNYGYTF.

The rearrangement joins TRBV5-1 to TRBJ1-1. Germline CDR1 and CDR2: SGHRS and YFSETQ. CDR3 length: 14 amino acids. CDR3 protein: CASSLVAALGEAFF.

The rearrangement uses TRBV5-1 and TRBJ1-4; without DNA, the TCRdb call of TRBD1 cannot be checked. The CDR3 extends over 16 amino acids. The germline CDR1 and CDR2 sequences are SGHRS and YFSETQ. The CDR3 spells CASREGALATNEKLFF.

This rearrangement joins TRBV6-5 to TRBJ1-4. This CDR3 spans 18 amino acids. CDR1 is MNHEY and CDR2 is SVGAGI in the germline V gene. CDR3 in amino acids: CASSYSRNVGAYHEKLFF.

The CDR3 spells CSASDPRGLGYEQYF. The V gene is TRBV20-1, the J gene TRBJ2-7; the D call from TCRdb, TRBD1, cannot be confirmed without DNA. Looked up from germline, CDR1 is DFQATT and CDR2 is SNEGSKA (reference sequence). This CDR3 comprises 15 residues.

The chain uses TRBV7-2 and TRBJ2-7; absent DNA, TCRdb's TRBD2 call cannot be checked. The V gene's germline CDR1 is SGHTA and CDR2 FQGNSA. CDR3 length: 17 amino acids. The CDR3 spells CASSLGRGREGGDEQYF.